This TCR beta chain was identified in a study of technical replicates of blood from a handful of donors. This CDR3 comprises 16 residues. The germline CDR1 and CDR2 sequences are SNHLY and FYNNEI. Trimming took 5 bases from V and 4 from J; bases not matched to a gene: 11. Here immunoSEQ multiplex PCR was the method, and the copy in TCRdb shows in-frame clones only, minus some. The top ten hold approximately 15% of the sample, which has roughly 12,000 clones, 60% to 85% seen once. Sample: PBMCs. The receptor's source is a human donor in good health. This chain connects TRBV2 to TRBJ2-1; 7 positions agree with TRBD2. CDR3 sequence (DNA): TGTGCCAGCAGTTCCCCTGGGCGGGAGCCGTACAATGAGCAGTTCTTC. Amino acids: CASSSPGREPYNEQFF.